Shown below are 10 T cell receptor beta chains from a single sample sequenced in a study of cytomegalovirus exposure and HLA in healthy donors. The study ran its PCR with 60 Vbeta and 13 Jbeta primers. TCRdb's copy holds only in-frame clones and misses some; the assay was immunoSEQ multiplex PCR. The data show fewer than 200,000 clones, 80% seen once. What was sequenced was PBMCs. These receptors were taken from a woman aged 50 to 60 in good health and CMV-seronegative.

V is TRBV18 and J is TRBJ2-5; D possibly corresponds to TRBD2 (6 bases). Between the trimmed V and J ends, which lost 6 bases and 3 bases, there was a span of 14 bases. The length of the CDR3 is 14 residues. Looked up from germline, CDR1 is KGHSH and CDR2 is LQKENI. The CDR3 region has the DNA TGTGCCAGCTCGCCCTGGGGGGTGGAAGAGACCCAGTACTTC. This gives the protein CASSPWGVEETQYF.

The chain links TRBV5-4 to TRBJ1-2; a weak D match, TRBD1 (6 bases). From germline, CDR1 is SGHNT and CDR2 YYREEE (reference sequence). The CDR3 extends over 15 amino acids. The ends were cut back, 4 bases at V and 0 bases at J, with 13 bases in the middle. The CDR3: CASSPRTDPNYGYTF. The CDR3 region has the DNA TGTGCCAGCAGCCCAAGGACAGACCCTAACTATGGCTACACCTTC.

The V call is TRBV5-1, the J call TRBJ1-1, with 8 bases identical to TRBD1. Trimming cost V 5 bases and J 1 base; bases outside gene matches: 7. The CDR3 has 15 amino acids. The V gene's germline CDR1 is SGHRS and CDR2 YFSETQ. This CDR3 reads CASRTKTGANTEAFF. In nucleotides, the CDR3 is TGCGCCAGCAGAACTAAGACAGGGGCGAACACTGAAGCTTTCTTT.

This chain connects TRBV5-4 to TRBJ1-1; 7 bases are shared with TRBD1. The CDR3 consists of 13 residues. J was trimmed by 4 bases and V by 6 bases; bases with no gene match: 6. The germline V gene encodes CDR1 SGHNT and CDR2 YYREEE (reference sequence). CDR3 sequence (DNA): TGTGCCAGCACAGACAGGGTCGTCACTGAAGCTTTCTTT. Amino acid sequence: CASTDRVVTEAFF.

The chain employs TRBV4-2 and TRBJ2-7; tentative D call: TRBD2 (7 bases). Germline values: CDR1 LGHNA, CDR2 YNFKEQ. The V end lost 0 bases, the J end lost 4 bases, and 22 bases lay between the germline ends. The CDR3 sequence is 18 residues long. CDR3 sequence: CASSQDWGLAVKGYEQYF. The CDR3 DNA sequence: TGTGCCAGCAGCCAAGACTGGGGGCTAGCGGTTAAGGGGTACGAGCAGTACTTC.

V is TRBV4-3 and J is TRBJ1-6; a weak D match, TRBD1 (6 bases). Germline-derived CDR1 and CDR2 are LGHNA and YSLEER. The V gene lost 0 bases and the J gene lost 8 bases, with 14 bases spanning the gap. This CDR3 contains 16 residues. The CDR3 sequence: CASSQDFGGQYSPLHF. DNA of the CDR3: TGCGCCAGCAGCCAAGATTTCGGGGGGCAATATTCACCCCTCCACTTT.

The J gene is TRBJ1-4, the V gene TRBV25-1; 12 positions match TRBD1. The V and J ends lost 5 bases and 8 bases, in that order; junction bases with no gene match: 9. Germline V gives CDR1 MGHDK, CDR2 SYGVNS. The CDR3 runs to 16 residues. The CDR3 loop reads CASSWPGQGAGEKLFF. Written as DNA, the CDR3 is TGTGCCAGCAGTTGGCCGGGACAGGGGGCAGGGGAAAAACTGTTTTTT.

The chain couples TRBV7-6 to TRBJ1-3, with D unclear. Germline CDR1 SGHVS, CDR2 FNYEAQ. CDR3 length: 14 amino acids. V was clipped by 1 base and J by 4 bases, with 8 bases between them. The CDR3 coding sequence is TGTGCCAGCAGCTTAGGAGGGATCGGAAACACCATATATTTT. Translation: CASSLGGIGNTIYF.

The chain has TRBV10-3 and TRBJ2-7; 7 bases line up with TRBD1. CDR3 length: 12 amino acids. With 5 bases clipped from V and 4 bases from J, the junction kept 2 bases outside the gene matches. Germline V gene sequence: CDR1 ENHRY, CDR2 SYGVKD. CDR3 residues: CAISSRGYEQYF. As DNA, the CDR3 is TGTGCCATCAGTAGCAGGGGGTACGAGCAGTACTTC.

This clone was recorded only once. This sequence joins TRBV7-8 and TRBJ2-7; 9 bases line up with TRBD1. The CDR3 is 13 amino acids. Losses at the gene ends were 5 bases for V and 3 bases for J; bases not matched to a gene: 2. Germline lookup yields CDR1 SGHVS and CDR2 FQNEAQ. The CDR3 DNA reads TGTGCCAGCAGCGGGGACAGGGTCTACGAGCAGTACTTC. This sequence encodes CASSGDRVYEQYF.